These 18 T cell receptor beta chains were sequenced from one sample in a study of OX40 agonist ivuxolimab in advanced cancers. The protocol was immunoSEQ multiplex PCR, while the TCRdb copy is restricted to in-frame clones and leaves out a portion. The repertoire holds about 90,000 clones, with roughly 90% as singletons. The material sequenced was CD4+ or CD8+ T cells sorted from blood, taken in a trial of the OX40 agonist ivuxolimab. The receptors were sampled from an adult with an advanced solid tumor such as melanoma, head and neck, liver or kidney cancer.

This clone appeared a few times. The rearrangement links TRBV7-9 to TRBJ1-5; D call uncertain. There are 13 residues in the CDR3. Germline values: CDR1 SEHNR, CDR2 FQNEAQ (reference sequence). The V gene lost 5 bases and the J gene lost 4 bases, with 9 bases spanning the gap. As DNA, the CDR3 is TGTGCCAGCAGCCCGGAGGCAAATCAGCCCCAGCATTTT. It is translated as CASSPEANQPQHF.

The chain joins TRBV7-2 to TRBJ2-1; D gene unclear. V was cut by 3 bases and J by 8 bases, with 17 bases left in between. Looked up from germline, CDR1 is SGHTA and CDR2 is FQGNSA. The length of the CDR3 is 15 residues. CDR3 loop: CASSFGLASWYEQFF. CDR3 DNA sequence: TGTGCCAGCAGCTTTGGGTTAGCTTCATGGTATGAGCAGTTCTTC.

This chain connects TRBV19 to TRBJ2-2; the match to TRBD1 covers 7 bases. Germline V gene sequence: CDR1 LNHDA, CDR2 SQIVND (reference sequence). The CDR3 length is 14 residues. The V gene end was trimmed by 4 bases and the J gene end by 3 bases; junction bases not matched to a gene: 2. This chain's CDR3 is CASSSQGDTGELFF. CDR3 bases: TGTGCCAGTAGTAGCCAGGGGGACACCGGGGAGCTGTTTTTT.

The rearrangement uses TRBV5-6 and TRBJ2-1; no clear D gene. In germline, CDR1 is SGHDT, CDR2 YYEEEE. The V and J ends lost 5 bases and 7 bases respectively, with 13 bases between them. The CDR3 is 13 amino acids. This chain's CDR3 is CASRAIVRNEQFF. The CDR3 nucleotides read TGTGCCAGCAGGGCTATAGTGAGAAATGAGCAGTTCTTC.

Details on this clone: The junction departs from the called germline gene at one end, perhaps through a read error. The chain recombines TRBV7-2 with TRBJ2-2; a weak D match, TRBD2 (5 bases). Looked up from germline, CDR1 is SGHTA and CDR2 is FQGNSA. This CDR3 contains 16 residues. CDR3 in amino acids: CASSLADLLNTGELFF. For the CDR3, the DNA is TGTGCCAGCAGCCTAGCCGACTTACTGAACACCGGGGAGCTGTTTTTT.

In this sample, this clone turned up once. V is TRBV4-2 and J is TRBJ1-5; 11 nucleotides align to TRBD1. With V trimmed by 0 bases and J by 0 bases, 10 bases remained unmatched. The CDR3 covers 20 residues. Looked up from germline, CDR1 is LGHNA and CDR2 is YNFKEQ. In DNA form, the CDR3 reads TGTGCCAGCAGCCAAGATATTGTGGGACAGGGGGTTGGTAGCAATCAGCCCCAGCATTTT. Its translation: CASSQDIVGQGVGSNQPQHF.

The chain uses TRBV5-1 and TRBJ2-5; TRBD2 matches 12 bases. J gave up 7 bases and V 3 bases, and 1 base lay outside the gene matches. This CDR3 spans 13 amino acids. From germline, CDR1 is SGHRS and CDR2 YFSETQ. In DNA form, the CDR3 reads TGCGCCAGCAGCTCGGGACTAGCGGGGACCCAGTACTTC. Its translation: CASSSGLAGTQYF.

This clone was picked up a small number of times. The rearrangement links TRBV27 to TRBJ2-5, with 7 bases matching TRBD1. The CDR3 length is 15 residues. J was trimmed by 3 bases and V by 5 bases; bases with no gene match: 9. In germline, CDR1 is MNHEY, CDR2 SMNVEV (reference sequence). CDR3 DNA sequence: TGTGCCAGCAGTAGGCATGGGACAGAAAAAGAGACCCAGTACTTC. This translates into CASSRHGTEKETQYF.

This rearrangement joins TRBV4-2 to TRBJ2-3; 8 nucleotides align to TRBD1. Germline lookup yields CDR1 LGHNA and CDR2 YNFKEQ. The CDR3 loop spans 18 amino acids. The junction had 10 bases not matched to a gene; V was cut back by 0 bases and J by 2 bases. The CDR3 coding sequence is TGTGCCAGCAGCCAAGAATTTCGGACAGGGAGCCCCACAGATACGCAGTATTTT. It translates to CASSQEFRTGSPTDTQYF.

This chain connects TRBV4-2 to TRBJ2-4; the D is unclear. This CDR3 is built from 12 residues. The V gene lost 0 bases and the J gene lost 9 bases, with 6 bases spanning the gap. Germline V gene data show CDR1 as LGHNA and CDR2 as YNFKEQ. For the CDR3, the DNA is TGTGCCAGCAGCCAAGAGGGCATCATTCAGTACTTC. As protein: CASSQEGIIQYF.

The chain employs TRBV7-2 and TRBJ2-7, with TRBD2 matching over 7 bases. Per the germline V gene, CDR1 is SGHTA and CDR2 is FQGNSA. There are 15 residues in the CDR3. The V segment lost 5 bases and the J segment 0 bases; nucleotides outside the gene matches: 7. CDR3 DNA sequence: TGTGCCAGCAGCCGGAGCGGGATGAGCTCCTACGAGCAGTACTTC. Protein sequence: CASSRSGMSSYEQYF. Combining the CDR3 with reference TRBV7-2 and TRBJ2-7 gives the whole variable domain GAGVSQSPSNKVTEKGKDVELRCDPISGHTALYWYRQSLGQGLEFLIYFQGNSAPDKSGLPSDRFSAERTGGSVSTLTIQRTQQEDSAVYLCASSRSGMSSYEQYFGPGTRLTVT.

The gene calls are TRBV5-5 and TRBJ1-5; D may be TRBD1 (5 bases). V was trimmed by 0 bases and J by 5 bases, leaving 12 bases between them. The CDR3 extends over 15 amino acids. The germline CDR1 and CDR2 sequences are SGHKS and YYEKEE (reference sequence). CDR3 coding DNA: TGTGCCAGCAGCTTGGGTGGGGGATGGGATCAGCCCCAGCATTTT. Encoded protein: CASSLGGGWDQPQHF.

DNA of the CDR3: TGTGCCAGCATACTAGCGGGAGGCACAGATACGCAGTATTTT. Translation gives CASILAGGTDTQYF. The gene calls are TRBV27 and TRBJ2-3, with 11 bases lining up with TRBD2. Per the germline V gene, CDR1 is MNHEY and CDR2 is SMNVEV (reference sequence). This CDR3 is 14 amino acids long. J lost 1 base, V lost 7 bases, and 1 base had no gene match.

This clone was observed a few times. The J gene is TRBJ1-3, the V gene TRBV9, with 10 nucleotides matching TRBD1. Germline V gene sequence: CDR1 SGDLS, CDR2 YYNGEE. The V segment lost 2 bases and the J segment 3 bases; nucleotides outside the gene matches: 2. The CDR3 is made up of 15 amino acids. CDR3 in DNA: TGTGCCAGCAGCGTGGGACAGGGGCGTGGAAACACCATATATTTT. This sequence encodes CASSVGQGRGNTIYF.

CDR3 DNA: TGTGCCAGCAACTGGCGGAGAGGCTACGAGCAGTACTTC. It yields the protein CASNWRRGYEQYF. The genes are TRBV2 and TRBJ2-7; no clear D. This CDR3 has 13 amino acids. The germline V and J ends were trimmed by 7 bases and 3 bases, with 13 bases remaining between them. Germline-derived CDR1 and CDR2 are SNHLY and FYNNEI.

The rearrangement uses TRBV5-4 and TRBJ2-1; 8 nucleotides match TRBD1. CDR3 length equals 16 residues. J lost 7 bases, V lost 4 bases, and 13 bases had no gene match. Looked up from germline, CDR1 is SGHNT and CDR2 is YYREEE (reference sequence). The CDR3 nucleotides are TGTGCCAGCAGCCCCCGTCCGGGACAGGTCGAAAATGAGCAGTTCTTC. As protein: CASSPRPGQVENEQFF.

V gene TRBV7-8 combines with J gene TRBJ2-5; D tentatively fits TRBD1 or TRBD2 (5 bases each). Deletions cut 1 base from V and 5 bases from J, with 11 bases between. From germline, CDR1 is SGHVS and CDR2 FQNEAQ. This CDR3 has 14 residues. CDR3 nucleotides: TGTGCCAGCAGCTTAGGGGGCGGGCAGGAGACCCAGTACTTC. This translates into CASSLGGGQETQYF.

The J gene is TRBJ2-1, the V gene TRBV15; D gene ambiguous. CDR3 size: 10 residues. The germline V gene encodes CDR1 LNHNV and CDR2 YYDKDF (reference sequence). V was shortened by 7 bases and J by 6 bases, with 4 bases between the two germline ends. CDR3 DNA: TGTGCCACCAAACCCAATGAGCAGTTCTTC. Its translation: CATKPNEQFF.